Listed below are T cell receptor beta chains from one sample, sequenced in a study of T cells in Graves' hyperthyroidism and ophthalmopathy. TCRdb re-derived calls from the multiplex PCR reads in MiXCR, one entry per CDR3 protein. The data contain under 650,000 distinct CDR3 sequences, roughly 16% of them singletons. The sequenced sample consisted of blood. These receptors all stem from a woman younger than 45 with Graves' hyperthyroidism. Both conserved end residues are part of each CDR3. A D gene is named only where the DNA matches it firmly. The size entry is marked missing in some rows and otherwise reads once, few, many or a size class.

v_gene	abundance	j_gene	d_gene	CDR3aa	CDR3nt
TRBV15	.	TRBJ1-2	.	CATSGDEFGYTF	TGTGCCACCAGCGGAGATGAGTTCGGTTACACCTTC
TRBV9	few	TRBJ1-2	.	CASTPQAVLYGYTF	TGTGCCAGCACCCCACAGGCCGTCCTCTATGGCTACACCTTC
TRBV7-6	.	TRBJ2-1	TRBD2	CASSPYLTSGRIYNEQFF	TGTGCCAGCAGCCCCTACCTGACTAGCGGGAGAATCTACAATGAGCAGTTCTTC
TRBV18	.	TRBJ2-7	.	CASSRPLSPLSYEQYF	TGTGCCAGCTCACGACCACTTAGTCCGCTCTCCTACGAGCAGTACTTC
TRBV5-1	many	TRBJ1-1	.	CASSLSTLQNTEAFF	TGCGCCAGCAGCCTATCGACACTTCAGAACACTGAAGCTTTCTTT
TRBV11-2	many	TRBJ2-7	.	CASSLRDGTYEQYF	TGTGCCAGCAGCTTACGGGACGGCACCTACGAGCAGTACTTC
TRBV2	many	TRBJ2-7	.	CASNFPGVREQYF	TGTGCCAGCAATTTTCCAGGGGTTCGCGAGCAGTACTTC
TRBV29-1	.	TRBJ1-1	.	CSVDLVWGKQTEAFF	TGCAGCGTTGATCTTGTGTGGGGGAAACAAACTGAAGCTTTCTTT
TRBV28	many	TRBJ2-7	TRBD1	CASSPQTRDRGDEQYF	TGTGCCAGCAGTCCCCAAACCCGGGACAGGGGCGACGAGCAGTACTTC
TRBV5-1	many	TRBJ2-5	TRBD2	CASSLALAREETQYF	TGCGCCAGCAGCTTGGCACTAGCGAGAGAAGAGACCCAGTACTTC
TRBV20-1	many	TRBJ2-7	TRBD2	CSATRTSGNEQYF	TGCAGTGCTACTAGGACTAGCGGGAACGAGCAGTACTTC
TRBV15	few	TRBJ2-5	TRBD2	CATSREKGLASETQYF	TGTGCCACCAGCAGAGAAAAGGGACTAGCGTCGGAGACCCAGTACTTC
TRBV5-4	.	TRBJ2-2	.	CAGHSRAGSTGELFF	TGTGCCGGGCATTCTAGGGCCGGGAGCACCGGGGAGCTGTTTTTT
TRBV7-3	many	TRBJ1-5	TRBD1	CASSINPDRGQQPQHF	TGTGCCAGCAGCATAAACCCGGACAGGGGGCAACAGCCCCAGCATTTT
TRBV5-1	.	TRBJ2-7	.	CASSEGRDLIYEQYF	TGCGCCAGCAGCGAGGGACGGGATTTAATCTACGAGCAGTACTTC
TRBV28	.	TRBJ1-6	.	CASSLSGMHSPLHF	TGTGCCAGCAGTTTATCAGGAATGCATTCACCCCTCCACTTT
TRBV2	many	TRBJ1-3	.	CASNPQVGEPGNTIYF	TGTGCCAGCAACCCCCAGGTGGGAGAGCCTGGAAACACCATATATTTT
TRBV7-2	.	TRBJ1-2	.	CASSSTQGFNYGYTF	TGTGCCAGCAGCTCAACCCAGGGGTTTAACTATGGCTACACCTTC
TRBV20-1	few	TRBJ2-5	.	CSVESPGSRGYQETQYF	TGCAGTGTAGAGTCACCCGGGTCTAGGGGATATCAAGAGACCCAGTACTTC
TRBV11-3	many	TRBJ2-5	.	CASSGSRGETQYF	TGTGCCAGCAGCGGTAGCAGGGGAGAGACCCAGTACTTC
TRBV20-1	.	TRBJ1-3	.	CSARDWTSGNTIYF	TGCAGTGCTAGAGATTGGACCTCTGGAAACACCATATATTTT
TRBV7-2	many	TRBJ2-2	.	CASSLDSTTGELFF	TGTGCCAGCAGCTTAGATTCTACCACCGGGGAGCTGTTTTTT
TRBV20-1	.	TRBJ1-1	.	CSAREPANTEAFF	TGCAGTGCTAGAGAGCCAGCGAACACTGAAGCTTTCTTT
TRBV7-8	.	TRBJ2-5	.	CASSLAPSTGTQYF	TGTGCCAGCAGCTTAGCTCCCTCCACGGGGACCCAGTACTTC
TRBV28	.	TRBJ1-5	TRBD1	CASSLSTGGRNQPQHF	TGTGCCAGCAGTTTATCGACAGGGGGCCGCAATCAGCCCCAGCATTTT
TRBV18	many	TRBJ2-7	.	CASSPPAGSSYEQYF	TGTGCCAGCTCACCACCGGCAGGGAGCTCCTACGAGCAGTACTTC
TRBV20-1	few	TRBJ1-4	.	CSARRQPTNEKLFF	TGCAGTGCCAGGAGACAGCCAACTAATGAAAAACTGTTTTTT
TRBV19	.	TRBJ2-7	TRBD2	CASTSGVTSGSLEQYF	TGTGCCAGTACCTCCGGGGTCACTAGCGGGAGTCTCGAGCAGTACTTC
TRBV28	.	TRBJ1-3	TRBD1	CASSPGQGSPRRDF	TGTGCCAGCAGCCCGGGACAGGGGTCCCCTAGGAGGGATTTT
TRBV7-6	many	TRBJ2-7	TRBD1	CASSSYIGQGEQYF	TGTGCCAGCAGCTCTTATATTGGACAGGGGGAACAGTACTTC
TRBV6-1	many	TRBJ1-5	.	CAGARGAYQPQHF	TGTGCCGGCGCCCGGGGAGCCTATCAGCCCCAGCATTTT
TRBV7-8	many	TRBJ2-1	TRBD2	CASSLGGAGHYNEQFF	TGTGCCAGCAGCTTAGGGGGAGCGGGGCACTACAATGAGCAGTTCTTC
TRBV11-1	many	TRBJ1-2	.	CASSDSFNYGYTF	TGTGCCAGCAGCGACAGCTTTAACTATGGCTACACCTTC
TRBV9	.	TRBJ2-7	TRBD2	CASSLSGTSPDEQYF	TGTGCCAGCAGCTTAAGCGGGACTTCCCCAGACGAGCAGTACTTC
TRBV20-1	.	TRBJ1-6	.	CSVAAVLDSPLHF	TGCAGTGTCGCGGCGGTCTTGGATTCACCCCTCCACTTT
TRBV11-2	many	TRBJ2-5	TRBD1	CASSTGQGAGETQYF	TGTGCCAGCAGCACCGGACAGGGGGCGGGAGAGACCCAGTACTTC